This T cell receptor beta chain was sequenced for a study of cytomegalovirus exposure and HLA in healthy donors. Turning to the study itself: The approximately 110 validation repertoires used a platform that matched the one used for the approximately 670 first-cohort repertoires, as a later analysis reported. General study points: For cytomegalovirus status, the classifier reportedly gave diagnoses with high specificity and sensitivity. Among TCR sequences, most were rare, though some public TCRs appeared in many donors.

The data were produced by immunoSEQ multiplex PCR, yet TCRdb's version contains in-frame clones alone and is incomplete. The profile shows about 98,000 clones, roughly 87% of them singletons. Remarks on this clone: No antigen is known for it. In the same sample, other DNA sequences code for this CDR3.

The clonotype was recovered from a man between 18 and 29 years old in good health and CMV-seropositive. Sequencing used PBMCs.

The CDR3 nucleotides read TGTGCCTCCGCGGGACAGGGTCTCTATGGCTACACCTTC. Its translation is CASAGQGLYGYTF. This chain connects TRBV19 to TRBJ1-2; TRBD1 matches 9 bases. CDR3 length equals 13 residues. Trimming at V came to 11 bases and at J to 4 bases, leaving 8 bases not matched to a gene. Germline-derived CDR1 and CDR2 are LNHDA and SQIVND (reference sequence).